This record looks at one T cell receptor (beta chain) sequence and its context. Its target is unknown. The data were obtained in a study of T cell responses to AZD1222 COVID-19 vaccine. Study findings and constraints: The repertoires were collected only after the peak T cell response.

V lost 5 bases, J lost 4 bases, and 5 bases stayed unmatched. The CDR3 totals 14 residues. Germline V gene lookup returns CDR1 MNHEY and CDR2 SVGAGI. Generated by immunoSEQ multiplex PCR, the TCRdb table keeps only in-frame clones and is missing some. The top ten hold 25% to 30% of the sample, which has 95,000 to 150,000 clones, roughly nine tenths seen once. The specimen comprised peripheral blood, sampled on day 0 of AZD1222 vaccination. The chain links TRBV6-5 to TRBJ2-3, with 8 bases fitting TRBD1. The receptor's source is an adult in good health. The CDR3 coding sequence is TGTGCCAGCAGTCGTAGACAGGGGCCAGATACGCAGTATTTT. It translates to CASSRRQGPDTQYF.